The rows below give T cell receptor beta chains drawn from one sample of a study of shared clonotypes between healthy human individuals. Profiled with immunoSEQ multiplex PCR; TCRdb holds only in-frame clones, not every one. Of around 640,000 clones listed, 96% are singletons. Material: naive CD8+ T cells sorted from blood. The receptors were gathered from a woman in her thirties in good health. CDR3s include the opening cysteine and the closing phenylalanine or tryptophan. D genes are given only for firm matches. For some rows the clone size is stated as once, few or many, or as a class when expanded; others skip it.

d_call,clone_size,j_call,v_call,cdr3_nt,cdr3_aa
TRBD1,-,TRBJ2-1,TRBV5-6,TGTGCCAGCAGCCAGACAACACAGGGGGCGGTTGTCAATGAGCAGTTCTTC,CASSQTTQGAVVNEQFF
TRBD2,-,TRBJ2-7,TRBV7-9,TGTGCCAGCAGCGGGGGACTAGCGGGAGCCTACGAGCAGTACTTC,CASSGGLAGAYEQYF
-,-,TRBJ2-1,TRBV28,TGTGCCAGCAGTTTATGGGGTAGCTCCTACAATGAGCAGTTCTTC,CASSLWGSSYNEQFF
TRBD1,once,TRBJ2-7,TRBV29-1,TGCAGCGTTCACAGGGGTCCAGAATACGAGCAGTACTTC,CSVHRGPEYEQYF
TRBD2,-,TRBJ2-3,TRBV27,TGTGCCAGCAGTCAGACCCAAGCGGGAGGGGGTGCAGATACGCAGTATTTT,CASSQTQAGGGADTQYF
-,once,TRBJ1-1,TRBV10-3,TGTGCCATCAGTGAGTCGAACCGAGGGGCAGGGACTGAAGCTTTCTTT,CAISESNRGAGTEAFF
-,-,TRBJ2-1,TRBV11-2,TGTGCCAGCAGCTCTAGAAGGGTCGGGCAGTTCTTC,CASSSRRVGQFF
TRBD1,-,TRBJ1-1,TRBV7-6,TGTGCCAGCAGCGTCACTACAGGGGCTCCTGAAGCTTTCTTT,CASSVTTGAPEAFF
-,once,TRBJ2-7,TRBV10-2,TGCGCCAGCTGGGACCGCCACTACGAGCAGTACTTC,CASWDRHYEQYF
-,once,TRBJ1-2,TRBV10-3,TGTGCCATCAGTGATTTAGACATGGGCGGCTATGGCTACACCTTC,CAISDLDMGGYGYTF
-,few,TRBJ2-7,TRBV28,TGTGCCAGCAGTACCTACGAGCAGTACTTC,CASSTYEQYF
-,-,TRBJ1-1,TRBV5-1,TGCGCCAGCAGCTTCGGCAGTTCCACTGAAGCTTTCTTT,CASSFGSSTEAFF
TRBD1,-,TRBJ2-1,TRBV28,TGTGCCAGCAGTTCCGGGACAGGGGGATTGAATGAGCAGTTCTTC,CASSSGTGGLNEQFF
-,-,TRBJ1-1,TRBV4-1,TGCGCCAGCAGCCAAGCGGGGGGGGAAGCTTTCTTT,CASSQAGGEAFF
TRBD2,-,TRBJ2-3,TRBV27,TGTGCCAGCAGTTTACCAACTAGCGGGAGACGTGTCGACCACAATACGCAGTATTTT,CASSLPTSGRRVDHNTQYF
TRBD2,-,TRBJ2-3,TRBV5-4,TGTGCCAGCAGCTTGGTCTGGGAGGGCCCGGGCACAGATACGCAGTATTTT,CASSLVWEGPGTDTQYF
-,-,TRBJ1-1,TRBV11-2,TGTGCCAGCAGCCCGAGGTACATGAACACTGAAGCTTTCTTT,CASSPRYMNTEAFF
-,-,TRBJ2-6,TRBV27,TGTGCCAGCAGTTTAATTTACTCTGGGGCCAACGTCCTGACTTTC,CASSLIYSGANVLTF
-,-,TRBJ2-7,TRBV13,TGTGCCAGCAGCTCCGATGGGCCCAGCTACGAGCAGTACTTC,CASSSDGPSYEQYF
-,-,TRBJ2-7,TRBV5-4,TGTGCCAGCAGCGAACCGGGATCCTACGAGCAGTACTTC,CASSEPGSYEQYF
-,once,TRBJ2-3,TRBV18,TGTGCCAGCTCTCCCGGGACGGGCTACAATCTAGATACGCAGTATTTT,CASSPGTGYNLDTQYF
TRBD1,-,TRBJ1-5,TRBV5-6,TGTGCCAGCAGTCTACAGGGGGCGAGCAATCAGCCCCAGCATTTT,CASSLQGASNQPQHF
TRBD1,-,TRBJ1-5,TRBV5-5,TGTGCCAGCAGCTTTACGGACAGGGGAGGCAATCAGCCCCAGCATTTT,CASSFTDRGGNQPQHF
TRBD1,once,TRBJ1-1,TRBV5-8,TGTGCCCGCGCGGCAGGGGGGAACACTGAAGCTTTCTTT,CARAAGGNTEAFF
-,-,TRBJ2-7,TRBV6-5,TGTGCCAGCAGTCCCGTTTGGGACTACGAGCAGTACTTC,CASSPVWDYEQYF
-,-,TRBJ1-1,TRBV13,TGTGCCAGCAGCGTTATGAACACTGAAGCTTTCTTT,CASSVMNTEAFF
TRBD1,-,TRBJ2-3,TRBV28,TGTGCCAGCAGTCTCTCCGGGACAGGGGTGACAGATACGCAGTATTTT,CASSLSGTGVTDTQYF
TRBD2,-,TRBJ2-7,TRBV4-1,TGCGCCAGCAGCCAAGATCTAGCGGGAACCTCCTACGAGCAGTACTTC,CASSQDLAGTSYEQYF
-,-,TRBJ2-3,TRBV4-1,TGCGCCAGCAGCTGGGAGTCTAGCACAGATACGCAGTATTTT,CASSWESSTDTQYF
-,-,TRBJ1-2,TRBV28,TGTGCCAGCAGTCAAGTGTATGGCTACACCTTC,CASSQVYGYTF
TRBD2,-,TRBJ2-2,TRBV9,TGTGCCAGCAGCGTAGAAGGCGGGAGTGGCACCGGGGAGCTGTTTTTT,CASSVEGGSGTGELFF
-,-,TRBJ2-5,TRBV11-2,TGTGCCAGCAGCTGGGAGGACAGCCCGATAGGAACTCAAGAGACCCAGTACTTC,CASSWEDSPIGTQETQYF
TRBD2,-,TRBJ2-7,TRBV28,TGTGCCAGCAGGGAAGCGGGAGCCCCCTACGAGCAGTACTTC,CASREAGAPYEQYF
-,once,TRBJ2-7,TRBV13,TGTGCCAGCAGCCCCGAGTCAAGCAGCTCCTACGAGCAGTACTTC,CASSPESSSSYEQYF
TRBD1,-,TRBJ2-7,TRBV5-6,TGTGCCAGCAGCTTGGCCGTGTGGGGGACAGCGAGCTACGAGCAGTACTTC,CASSLAVWGTASYEQYF
-,-,TRBJ1-5,TRBV28,TGTGCCAGCAGTTTTGTCGACAGTTACAATCAGCCCCAGCATTTT,CASSFVDSYNQPQHF
TRBD1,-,TRBJ2-7,TRBV28,TGTGCCAGCAGTTTGACCCGGGACAGTTTGCGGTACTTC,CASSLTRDSLRYF
TRBD2,-,TRBJ2-7,TRBV6-5,TGTGCCAGCAGCAAAGCCACTAGCGGGGTTTACGAGCAGTACTTC,CASSKATSGVYEQYF
TRBD2,once,TRBJ2-1,TRBV11-2,TGTGCCAGCAGATCAAATAGCGGGAGAGTCACCTACAATGAGCAGTTCTTC,CASRSNSGRVTYNEQFF
-,-,TRBJ2-3,TRBV28,TGTGCCAGCCATCCTGGGCGGTCAACCACAGATACGCAGTATTTT,CASHPGRSTTDTQYF
-,-,TRBJ2-3,TRBV28,TGTGCCAGCAGTTTAACAGGGAGCACAGATACGCAGTATTTT,CASSLTGSTDTQYF
-,-,TRBJ1-1,TRBV5-1,TGCGCCAGCAGCCCGGGCGGGGGGGACACTGAAGCTTTCTTT,CASSPGGGDTEAFF
TRBD1,-,TRBJ2-1,TRBV19,TGTGCCAGTAGGGGCGACAGGGGGAGCTCCTACAATGAGCAGTTCTTC,CASRGDRGSSYNEQFF
TRBD1,-,TRBJ2-7,TRBV7-9,TGTGCCAGCAGCTTACCTGACAGGGGGAGCGAGCAGTACTTC,CASSLPDRGSEQYF
-,-,TRBJ1-1,TRBV7-9,TGTGCCAGCAGGGAGGGCAGGGACACTGAAGCTTTCTTT,CASREGRDTEAFF
-,-,TRBJ1-4,TRBV6-6,TGTGCCAGCAGTTACACAGCAACTAATGAAAAACTGTTTTTT,CASSYTATNEKLFF
TRBD2,-,TRBJ2-1,TRBV7-2,TGTGCCAGCAGCCCTAGACTAGCGGGAGACAATGAGCAGTTCTTC,CASSPRLAGDNEQFF
-,-,TRBJ2-1,TRBV9,TGTGCCAGCAGCGTAGCAGGGGCACCCTACAATGAGCAGTTCTTC,CASSVAGAPYNEQFF
-,-,TRBJ1-1,TRBV5-6,TGTGCCAGCAGCTTGGAGATGTGGCAGAAGAACACTGAAGCTTTCTTT,CASSLEMWQKNTEAFF
-,-,TRBJ2-7,TRBV27,TGTGCCAGCAGTCCTGCCAGTCCCTACGAGCAGTACTTC,CASSPASPYEQYF
-,-,TRBJ2-1,TRBV9,TGTGCCAGCAGCGTAGCGGGAGTGGGTACCGGTGAGCAGTTCTTC,CASSVAGVGTGEQFF